This TCR beta chain was recovered during a study of CD8 T cells in Susac syndrome. Only one count was recorded for this clonotype. Random hexamers primed reverse transcription of roughly 0.5 to 1 ug RNA. TCRdb analysed the immunoSEQ multiplex PCR reads with MiXCR anew, one entry per CDR3 protein. The sample yields about 200,000 distinct CDR3 sequences, around 95% seen once. The TCR was taken from a human donor with multiple sclerosis. Material for sequencing was CD4+ T cells from PBMCs.

The CDR3 region has the DNA TGTGCCAGCAGCCAAGACTGGACGGGGAACACTGAAGCTTTCTTT. This codes for CASSQDWTGNTEAFF. The chain carries TRBV3-1 and TRBJ1-1; no reliable D call. The V and J ends lost 0 bases and 1 base respectively, with 9 bases between them. This CDR3 comprises 15 residues. Germline loops: CDR1 LGHDT, CDR2 YNNKEL (reference sequence).